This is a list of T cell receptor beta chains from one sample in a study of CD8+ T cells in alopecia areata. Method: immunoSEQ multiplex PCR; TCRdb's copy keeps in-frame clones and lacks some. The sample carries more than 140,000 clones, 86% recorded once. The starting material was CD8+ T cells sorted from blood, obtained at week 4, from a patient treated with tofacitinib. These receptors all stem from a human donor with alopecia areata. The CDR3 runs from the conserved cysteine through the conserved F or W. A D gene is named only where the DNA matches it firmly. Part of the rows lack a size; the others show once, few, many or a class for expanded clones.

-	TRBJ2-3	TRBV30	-	TGTGCCTGGAGTGTAGGGACACTTAGCACAGATACGCAGTATTTT	CAWSVGTLSTDTQYF
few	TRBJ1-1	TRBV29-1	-	TGCAGCGTTGAGGGGGCCGGCCGGAACACTGAAGCTTTCTTT	CSVEGAGRNTEAFF
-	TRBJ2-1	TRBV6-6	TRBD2	TGTGCCAGCAGTTTATATAGCGGGAGGAATGAGCAGTTCTTC	CASSLYSGRNEQFF
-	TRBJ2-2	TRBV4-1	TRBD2	TGCGCCAGCAGCCAAGACTTGGGAGCGGGAGGCTGGTTATCCGGGGAGCTGTTTTTT	CASSQDLGAGGWLSGELFF
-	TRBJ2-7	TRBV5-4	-	TGTGCCAGCAGCTTCTCCAGGGACTACGAGCAGTACTTC	CASSFSRDYEQYF
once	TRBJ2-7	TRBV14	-	TGTGCCAGCAGCGAGGGAAGCTCCTACGAGCAGTACTTC	CASSEGSSYEQYF
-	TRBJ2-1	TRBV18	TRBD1	TGTGCCAGCTCACCGGGGACACCCGGGACAGGGTACAATGAGCAGTTCTTC	CASSPGTPGTGYNEQFF
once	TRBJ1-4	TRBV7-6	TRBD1	TGTGCCAGCAGCTTGGGGGACAGGGGAGGTGAAAAACTGTTTTTT	CASSLGDRGGEKLFF
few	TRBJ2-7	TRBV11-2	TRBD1	TGTGCCAGCAGCCCCCCGGGACAGCTCACAATTAAGTACTTC	CASSPPGQLTIKYF
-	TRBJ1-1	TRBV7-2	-	TGTGCCAGCAGCCCATTTCGCGGGGGGGGAGCTTTCTTT	CASSPFRGGGAFF
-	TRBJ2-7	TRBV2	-	TGTGCCAGCAGTGAGGTCCCCCAGGGTAGGCCCTACGAGCAGTACTTC	CASSEVPQGRPYEQYF
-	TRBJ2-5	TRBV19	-	TGTGCCAGTAGTATTTTCAGGGACTTTCAAGAGACCCAGTACTTC	CASSIFRDFQETQYF
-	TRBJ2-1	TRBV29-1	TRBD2	TGCAGCGTTGAAGATTCAACTAGCGGGAGGGCCCCGTACAATGAGCAGTTCTTC	CSVEDSTSGRAPYNEQFF
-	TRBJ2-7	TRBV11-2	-	TGTGCCAGCAGCTTAGCTGCCCTAGCGTCAGGGGGCGAGCAGTACTTC	CASSLAALASGGEQYF
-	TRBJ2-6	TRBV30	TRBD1	TGTGCCTGGAGTGTAACAGGGGGGACTGGGGCCAACGTCCTGACTTTC	CAWSVTGGTGANVLTF
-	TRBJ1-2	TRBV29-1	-	TGCAGCGTTGAAGATGACAGCCCCCAATACACCTTC	CSVEDDSPQYTF
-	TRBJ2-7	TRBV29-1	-	TGCAGCGTTGAAGCCTCAGACGAGCAGTACTTC	CSVEASDEQYF
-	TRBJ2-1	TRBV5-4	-	TGTGCCAGCAGCTTATCGGCTGAGCAGTTCTTC	CASSLSAEQFF
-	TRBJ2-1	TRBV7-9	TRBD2	TGTGCCAGCAGCCACGTTATAGCGGGACCCTTCTCCTACAATGAGCAGTTCTTC	CASSHVIAGPFSYNEQFF
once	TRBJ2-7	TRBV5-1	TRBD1	TGCGCCAGCAGGTCGAGGGGACAGGGCCACGAGCAGTACTTC	CASRSRGQGHEQYF
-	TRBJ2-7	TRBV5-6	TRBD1	TGTGCCAGCAGCTTGGCGGGACAGGCCTACGAGCAGTACTTC	CASSLAGQAYEQYF
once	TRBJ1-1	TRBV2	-	TGTGCCAGCAGGGCAGGATACGGCACTGAAGCTTTCTTT	CASRAGYGTEAFF
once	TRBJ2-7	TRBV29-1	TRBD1	TGCAGCGCACGGACAGGGCAAGGGTACGAGCAGTACTTC	CSARTGQGYEQYF
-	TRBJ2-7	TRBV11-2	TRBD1	TGTGCCAGCAGCTTGGGGACAGGATCCTACGAGCAGTACTTC	CASSLGTGSYEQYF
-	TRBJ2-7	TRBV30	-	TGTGCCTGGAGTGTAGAGGGCAGGGGAATCGAGCAGTACTTC	CAWSVEGRGIEQYF
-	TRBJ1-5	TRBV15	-	TGTGCCACCAGCCGCGCGGTGGGCAATCAGCCCCAGCATTTT	CATSRAVGNQPQHF
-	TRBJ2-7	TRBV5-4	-	TGTGCCAGCAGCTTGGAATTCGAGTACCACGAGCAGTACTTC	CASSLEFEYHEQYF
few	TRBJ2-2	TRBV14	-	TGTGCCAGCAGCCAATCGGGGGTAGTCCGCACCGGGGAGCTGTTTTTT	CASSQSGVVRTGELFF
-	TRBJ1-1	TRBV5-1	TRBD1	TGCGCCAGCAGCGGGACAGAGAACACTGAAGCTTTCTTT	CASSGTENTEAFF
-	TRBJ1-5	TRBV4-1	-	TGCGCCAGCAGCCAAGTAGGGGGACCCGTTCAGCCCCAGCATTTT	CASSQVGGPVQPQHF
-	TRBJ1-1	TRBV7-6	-	TGTGCCACTCGCCAACAACAGGGAATGAACACTGAAGCTTTCTTT	CATRQQQGMNTEAFF
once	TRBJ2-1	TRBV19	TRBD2	TGTGCCAGTAGTATGGGTCTAGCGGGAGGCTCGCCAACCTACAATGAGCAGTTCTTC	CASSMGLAGGSPTYNEQFF
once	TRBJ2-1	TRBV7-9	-	TGTGCCACCACCGTGGGAGGCCTGGTAAATGAGCAGTTCTTC	CATTVGGLVNEQFF